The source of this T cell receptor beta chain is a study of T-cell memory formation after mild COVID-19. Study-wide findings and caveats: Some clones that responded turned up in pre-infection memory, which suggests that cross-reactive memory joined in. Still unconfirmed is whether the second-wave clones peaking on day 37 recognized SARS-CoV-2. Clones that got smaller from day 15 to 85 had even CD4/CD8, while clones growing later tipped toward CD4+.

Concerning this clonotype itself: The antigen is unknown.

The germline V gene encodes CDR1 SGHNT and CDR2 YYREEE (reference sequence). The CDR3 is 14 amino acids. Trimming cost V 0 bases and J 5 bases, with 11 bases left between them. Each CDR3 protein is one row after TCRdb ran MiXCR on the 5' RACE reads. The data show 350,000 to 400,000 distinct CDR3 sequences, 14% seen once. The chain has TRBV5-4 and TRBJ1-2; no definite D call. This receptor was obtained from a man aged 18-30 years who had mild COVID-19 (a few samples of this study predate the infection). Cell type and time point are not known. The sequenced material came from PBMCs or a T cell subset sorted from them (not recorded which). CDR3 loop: CASSLEVSPYGYTF. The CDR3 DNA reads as TGTGCCAGCAGCTTGGAAGTCTCGCCGTATGGCTACACCTTC.